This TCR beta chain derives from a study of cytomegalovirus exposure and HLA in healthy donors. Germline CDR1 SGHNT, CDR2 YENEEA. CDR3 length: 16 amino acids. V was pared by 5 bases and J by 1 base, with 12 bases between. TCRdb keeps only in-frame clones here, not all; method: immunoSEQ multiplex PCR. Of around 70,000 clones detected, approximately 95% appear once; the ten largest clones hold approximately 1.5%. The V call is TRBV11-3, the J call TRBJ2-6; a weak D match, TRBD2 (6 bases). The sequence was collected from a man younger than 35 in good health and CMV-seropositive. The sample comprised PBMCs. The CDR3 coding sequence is TGTGCCAGCAGCAGGGGACTGGCTTCTGGGGCCAACGTCCTGACTTTC. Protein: CASSRGLASGANVLTF.